The 10 T cell receptor beta chains below were found in one sample sequenced in a study of graft-versus-host responses after intestinal transplantation. No antigen has been identified for these receptors. Measured with immunoSEQ multiplex PCR; TCRdb has only the in-frame clones, and not every one. The sample shows about 94,000 clones, 75% to 95% of them seen only once. This material consisted of unstimulated CD8+ T cells sorted from spleen or lymph node cells, taken before intestinal transplant. These receptors were collected from a human donor who received an intestinal transplant.

This rearrangement joins TRBV9 to TRBJ2-1, with 7 bases lining up with TRBD2. The CDR3 is 15 residues long. Unmatched junction bases numbered 0, after V lost 0 bases and J lost 0 bases. The germline gives CDR1 SGDLS, CDR2 YYNGEE. CDR3 nucleotide sequence: TGTGCCAGCAGCGTAGGGGGGGGCTCCTACAATGAGCAGTTCTTC. Its protein product is CASSVGGGSYNEQFF.

With respect to this clone: Other DNA sequences in this specimen translate into the identical CDR3. The rearrangement joins TRBV6-1 to TRBJ2-7; 9 positions match TRBD1. Trimming removed 5 bases from V and 2 bases from J; junction bases left unmatched: 1. There are 13 residues in the CDR3. Germline lookup yields CDR1 MNHNS and CDR2 SASEGT. CDR3 amino acids: CASSHRGPYEQYF. CDR3 nucleotides: TGTGCCAGCAGTCACAGGGGGCCCTACGAGCAGTACTTC.

The table lists this clone with a count of one. V is TRBV7-9 and J is TRBJ2-1, with D perhaps TRBD2 (6 bases). Trimming took off 5 bases at V and 0 bases at J, with 14 bases between the two ends. CDR3 length: 16 amino acids. In germline, CDR1 is SEHNR, CDR2 FQNEAQ (reference sequence). The CDR3 here is CASSPRFGSSYNEQFF. The CDR3 region has the DNA TGTGCCAGCAGCCCCCGGTTCGGGAGCTCCTACAATGAGCAGTTCTTC.

This clone appeared a single time. A read error may account for a junction end that differs from germline. Other DNA sequences in the same sample also yield this CDR3. The gene calls are TRBV18 and TRBJ2-4; 9 nucleotides agree with TRBD2. Germline lookup yields CDR1 KGHSH and CDR2 LQKENI. CDR3 length equals 17 residues. The CDR3 is CASSPPGPSGAGNIQYF. DNA for the CDR3: TGTGCCAGCTCGCCACCAGGCCCTAGCGGGGCAGGAAACATTCAGTACTTC.

This clone showed up just once. The chain couples TRBV27 to TRBJ1-6; TRBD1 is a possible D gene (5 bases). This CDR3 is built from 18 residues. Trimming pared 5 bases from V and 0 bases from J, leaving 17 bases between. CDR1 is MNHEY, CDR2 SMNVEV, per germline (reference sequence). CDR3 nucleotide sequence: TGTGCCAGCAGTGCTCGGACACCTATCAGCTCCTATAATTCACCCCTCCACTTT. Encoded protein: CASSARTPISSYNSPLHF.

J is TRBJ2-7 and V is TRBV14; 7 nucleotides agree with TRBD1. The CDR3 sequence is 13 residues long. Germline V gene data show CDR1 as SGHDN and CDR2 as FVKESK. V shed 5 bases and J 2 bases; nucleotides not matched to a gene: 3. In DNA, the CDR3 is TGTGCCAGCAGCTGGACAGGAGCCTACGAGCAGTACTTC. It translates to CASSWTGAYEQYF.

This clone was recorded once. The chain combines TRBV7-9 with TRBJ1-1; TRBD1 is a possible D gene (5 bases). The V and J ends lost 5 bases and 7 bases respectively, with 11 bases between them. This CDR3 contains 12 residues. CDR1 and CDR2 (germline): SEHNR, FQNEAQ (reference sequence). CDR3 loop: CASSPGVLEAFF. The CDR3 DNA is TGTGCCAGCAGCCCGGGGGTCCTTGAAGCTTTCTTT.

The chain couples TRBV19 to TRBJ1-6; TRBD1 aligns across 10 bases. Germline V gives CDR1 LNHDA, CDR2 SQIVND (reference sequence). The J segment lost 8 bases and the V segment lost 3 bases, leaving 1 base of the junction unmatched. The CDR3 runs 14 residues. CDR3 sequence (DNA): TGTGCCAGTAGTATCGGGACAGGGGATTCACCCCTCCACTTT. Residues: CASSIGTGDSPLHF.

The chain uses TRBV7-9 and TRBJ2-1, with a tentative D call TRBD2 (6 bases). CDR1 is SEHNR, CDR2 FQNEAQ, per germline (reference sequence). Trimming left V 5 bases short and J 0 bases short, with 20 bases between. The CDR3 has 18 amino acids. Written as DNA, the CDR3 is TGTGCCAGCAGCCCGACTAGTGAGGTATGGTACTCCTACAATGAGCAGTTCTTC. It encodes CASSPTSEVWYSYNEQFF.

This clone appeared once. The chain employs TRBV6-1 and TRBJ1-4; weak D call: TRBD1 (5 bases). CDR1 is MNHNS, CDR2 SASEGT, per germline. The CDR3 is 16 residues long. V lost 3 bases to trimming and J lost 4 bases, with 15 bases between them. CDR3: CASSEPRQGLNEKLFF. CDR3 DNA: TGTGCCAGCAGTGAGCCCCGCCAGGGCCTTAATGAAAAACTGTTTTTT.